Here is one TCR beta chain with its context. The germline CDR1 and CDR2 sequences are SGHNT and YYREEE (reference sequence). The length of the CDR3 is 16 residues. Trimming cost V 4 bases and J 6 bases; bases outside gene matches: 12. The sample comes from a study of blood T cell repertoires in COVID-19. For the study at large: COVID-19 samples from acute and convalescent phases originated in the United States, Italy and Spain.

Original processing methods: Reference gene primer amplification gave estimated nucleated cell counts. Generated by immunoSEQ multiplex PCR, the TCRdb table keeps only in-frame clones and is missing some. The DNA gave D and trimming, while V, J and clone size come from that table. The sample carries 35,000 to 50,000 clones, around 91% recorded once. Sequences were obtained from peripheral blood. The receptor was derived from a man aged 50-60 years with active COVID-19. The chain combines TRBV5-4 with TRBJ2-2, with 7 bases identical to TRBD2. The CDR3 sequence is CASSPGRTIGPGELFF. The CDR3 DNA is TGTGCCAGCAGCCCCGGGAGGACCATAGGACCCGGGGAGCTGTTTTTT.